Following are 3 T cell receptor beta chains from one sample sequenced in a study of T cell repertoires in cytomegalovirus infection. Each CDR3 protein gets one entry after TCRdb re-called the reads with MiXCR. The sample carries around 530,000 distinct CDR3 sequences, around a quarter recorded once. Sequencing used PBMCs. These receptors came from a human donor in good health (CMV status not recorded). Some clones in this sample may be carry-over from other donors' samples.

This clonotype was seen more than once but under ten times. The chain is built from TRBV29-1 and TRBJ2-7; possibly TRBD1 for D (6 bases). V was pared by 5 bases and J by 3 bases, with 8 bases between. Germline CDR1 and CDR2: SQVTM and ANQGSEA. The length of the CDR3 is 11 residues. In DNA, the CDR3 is TGCAGCGTTATAGGGGGCTACGAGCAGTACTTC. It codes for CSVIGGYEQYF.

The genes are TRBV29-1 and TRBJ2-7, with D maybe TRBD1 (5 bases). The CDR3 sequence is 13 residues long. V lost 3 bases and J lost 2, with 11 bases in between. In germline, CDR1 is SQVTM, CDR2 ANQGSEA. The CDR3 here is CSVEGQVPYEQYF. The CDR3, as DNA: TGCAGCGTTGAGGGGCAGGTACCCTACGAGCAGTACTTC.

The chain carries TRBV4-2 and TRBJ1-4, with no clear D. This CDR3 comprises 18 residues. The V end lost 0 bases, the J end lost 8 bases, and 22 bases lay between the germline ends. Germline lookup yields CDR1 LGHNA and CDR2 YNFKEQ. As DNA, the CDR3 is TGTGCCAGCAGCCAAGACAGCTACCCCGGGTCCCTAGCAGAAAAACTGTTTTTT. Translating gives CASSQDSYPGSLAEKLFF.